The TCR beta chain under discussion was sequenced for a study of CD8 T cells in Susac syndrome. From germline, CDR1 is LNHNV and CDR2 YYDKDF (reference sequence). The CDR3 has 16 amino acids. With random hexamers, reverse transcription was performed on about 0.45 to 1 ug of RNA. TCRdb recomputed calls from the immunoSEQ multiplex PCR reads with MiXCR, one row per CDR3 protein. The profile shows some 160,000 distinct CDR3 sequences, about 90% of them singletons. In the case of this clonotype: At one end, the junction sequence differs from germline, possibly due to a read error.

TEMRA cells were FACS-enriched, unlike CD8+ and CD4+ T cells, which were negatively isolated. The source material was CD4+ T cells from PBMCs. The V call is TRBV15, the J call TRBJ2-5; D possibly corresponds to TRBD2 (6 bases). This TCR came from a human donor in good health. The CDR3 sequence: CATSRDIGGHQESQYF. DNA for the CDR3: TGTGCCACCAGCAGAGATATCGGGGGTCACCAAGAGAGCCAGTACTTC.